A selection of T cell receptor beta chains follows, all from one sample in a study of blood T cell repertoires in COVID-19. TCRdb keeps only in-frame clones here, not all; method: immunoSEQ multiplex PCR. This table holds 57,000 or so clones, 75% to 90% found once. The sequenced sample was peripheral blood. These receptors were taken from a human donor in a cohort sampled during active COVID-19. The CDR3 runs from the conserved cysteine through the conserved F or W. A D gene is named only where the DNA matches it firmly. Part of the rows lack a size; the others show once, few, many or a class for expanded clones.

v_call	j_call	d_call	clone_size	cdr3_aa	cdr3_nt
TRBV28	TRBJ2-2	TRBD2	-	CASSLVGLVSTGELFF	TGTGCCAGCAGTTTAGTAGGACTAGTGAGCACCGGGGAGCTGTTTTTT
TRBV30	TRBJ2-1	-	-	CAWGKAGVNEQFF	TGTGCCTGGGGGAAGGCCGGAGTCAATGAGCAGTTCTTC
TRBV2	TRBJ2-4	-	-	CASISGGPRDVENIQYF	TGTGCCAGCATCTCTGGGGGCCCAAGAGATGTCGAAAACATTCAGTACTTC
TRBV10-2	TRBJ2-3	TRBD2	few	CASTFPRGLAGGSTDTQYF	TGCGCCAGCACCTTCCCCCGCGGACTAGCGGGAGGGAGCACAGATACGCAGTATTTT
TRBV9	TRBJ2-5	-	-	CASSVNAGGPKTQYF	TGTGCCAGCAGCGTAAATGCCGGAGGGCCGAAGACCCAGTACTTC
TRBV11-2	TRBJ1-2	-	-	CASSSWTWNYGYTF	TGTGCCAGCAGCTCGTGGACATGGAACTATGGCTACACCTTC
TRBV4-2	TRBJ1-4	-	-	CASSQGGLENEKLFF	TGTGCCAGCAGCCAAGGAGGACTAGAAAATGAAAAACTGTTTTTT
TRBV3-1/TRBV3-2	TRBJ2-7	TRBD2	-	CASSRGSGSGGQYF	TGTGCCAGCAGCCGTGGTAGCGGGAGTGGTGGGCAGTACTTC
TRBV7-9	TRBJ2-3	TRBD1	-	CASSFGQGTTDTQYF	TGTGCCAGCAGCTTTGGACAGGGCACGACAGATACGCAGTATTTT
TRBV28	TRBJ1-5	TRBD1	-	CASSPLTGSNQPQHF	TGTGCCAGCAGTCCGCTGACAGGGAGCAATCAGCCCCAGCATTTT
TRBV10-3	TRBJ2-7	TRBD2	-	CAIRGTSLHEQYF	TGTGCCATCAGGGGGACTAGTCTCCACGAGCAGTACTTC
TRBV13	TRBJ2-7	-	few	CASSLGTSLYSGYEQYF	TGTGCCAGCAGCTTAGGCACTAGCCTCTACAGCGGCTACGAGCAGTACTTC
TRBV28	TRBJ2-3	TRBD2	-	CASSLGLAGGGDTQYF	TGTGCCAGCAGTTTAGGACTAGCGGGAGGCGGGGATACGCAGTATTTT
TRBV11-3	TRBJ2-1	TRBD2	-	CASSLTTSGRNEQFF	TGTGCCAGCAGCCTAACGACTAGCGGGAGGAATGAGCAGTTCTTC
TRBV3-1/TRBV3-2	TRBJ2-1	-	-	CASSQFSSVEQFF	TGTGCCAGCAGCCAGTTCTCTAGCGTCGAGCAGTTCTTC
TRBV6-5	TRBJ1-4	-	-	CASMRRGVEKLFF	TGTGCCAGCATGAGGAGGGGAGTTGAAAAACTGTTTTTT
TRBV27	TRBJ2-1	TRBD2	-	CASSKGTRVVEQFF	TGTGCCAGCAGTAAAGGGACTAGAGTTGTTGAGCAGTTCTTC
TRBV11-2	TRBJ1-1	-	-	CASSPHKNTEAFF	TGTGCCAGCAGCCCCCACAAGAACACTGAAGCTTTCTTT
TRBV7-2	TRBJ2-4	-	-	CASSTQSGEGAKNIQYF	TGTGCCAGCAGCACGCAGTCAGGGGAGGGAGCCAAAAACATTCAGTACTTC
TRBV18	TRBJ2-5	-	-	CASSPVFTGETQYF	TGTGCCAGCTCACCTGTGTTTACGGGGGAGACCCAGTACTTC
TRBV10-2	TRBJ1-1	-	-	CATTPGSTEAFF	TGCGCCACTACCCCAGGCTCCACTGAAGCTTTCTTT
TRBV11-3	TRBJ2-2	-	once	CASSPTATGELFF	TGTGCCAGCAGTCCTACCGCTACCGGGGAGCTGTTTTTT
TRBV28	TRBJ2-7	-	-	CASSLDRPHEQYF	TGTGCCAGCAGTTTAGACAGACCCCACGAGCAGTACTTC
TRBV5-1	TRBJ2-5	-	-	CASSFGGEQTQYF	TGCGCCAGCAGCTTCGGAGGCGAACAGACCCAGTACTTC
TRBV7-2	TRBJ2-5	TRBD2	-	CASSLGLAGTQYF	TGTGCCAGCAGCTTGGGACTAGCCGGGACCCAGTACTTC
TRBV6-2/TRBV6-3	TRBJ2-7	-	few	CASSGDYKQYF	TGTGCCAGCAGCGGAGATTACAAGCAGTACTTC
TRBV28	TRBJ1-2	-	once	CASSLTGTLYGYTF	TGTGCCAGCAGTTTGACCGGGACACTTTATGGCTACACCTTC
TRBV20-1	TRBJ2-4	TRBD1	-	CSASGTGGEKNIQYF	TGCAGTGCTAGTGGGACAGGGGGCGAGAAAAACATTCAGTACTTC
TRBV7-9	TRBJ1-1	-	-	CASSFRGANTEAFF	TGTGCCAGCAGCTTTCGGGGGGCGAACACTGAAGCTTTCTTT
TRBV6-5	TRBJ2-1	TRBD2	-	CASTRGTSVSNEQFF	TGTGCCAGCACTAGGGGGACTAGCGTTTCCAATGAGCAGTTCTTC
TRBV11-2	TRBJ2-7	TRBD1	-	CASSVDRGVYEQYF	TGTGCCAGCAGCGTGGACAGGGGTGTCTACGAGCAGTACTTC
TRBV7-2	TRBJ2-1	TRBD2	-	CASSLAGGGPRGQFF	TGTGCCAGCAGCTTAGCGGGCGGGGGGCCTAGGGGACAGTTCTTC
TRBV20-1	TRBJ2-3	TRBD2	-	CSASPAGSGREGPYF	TGCAGTGCTAGTCCGGCAGGCTCAGGGCGGGAGGGCCCCTATTTT
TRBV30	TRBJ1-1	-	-	CAWRQGNMNTEAFF	TGTGCCTGGAGACAGGGAAACATGAACACTGAAGCTTTCTTT
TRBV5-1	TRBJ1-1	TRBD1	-	CASGQGSNTEAFF	TGCGCCAGCGGACAGGGATCGAACACTGAAGCTTTCTTT
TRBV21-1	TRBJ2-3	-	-	CARTTTGTDTQYF	TGTGCCAGAACCACTACAGGGACAGATACGCAGTATTTT
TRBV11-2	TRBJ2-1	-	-	CASSLATRNFRNEQFF	TGTGCCAGCAGCTTAGCGACTAGAAATTTTCGGAATGAGCAGTTCTTC
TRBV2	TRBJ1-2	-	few	CASRVSGNYGYTF	TGTGCCAGCAGAGTCTCGGGGAACTATGGCTACACCTTC
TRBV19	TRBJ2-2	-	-	CASSILLTGELFF	TGTGCCAGTAGTATTCTTCTCACCGGGGAGCTGTTTTTT
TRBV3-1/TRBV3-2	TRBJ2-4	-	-	CASSQANIQYF	TGTGCCAGCAGCCAAGCGAACATTCAGTACTTC
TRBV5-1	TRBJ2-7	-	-	CASSLTGKRIQYF	TGCGCCAGCAGCTTGACAGGGAAGAGGATACAGTACTTC
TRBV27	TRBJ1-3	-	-	CASSRTGSRNTIYF	TGTGCCAGCAGTCGAACAGGCAGCCGAAACACCATATATTTT
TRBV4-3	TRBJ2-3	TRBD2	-	CASSQGPSGGTDTQYF	TGCGCCAGCAGCCAAGGTCCTAGCGGGGGCACAGATACGCAGTATTTT
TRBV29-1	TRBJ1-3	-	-	CSVGGQHRNTIYF	TGCAGCGTCGGAGGGCAGCACCGAAACACCATATATTTT
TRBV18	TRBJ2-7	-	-	CASSFQGTYEQYF	TGTGCCAGCTCATTTCAGGGCACCTACGAGCAGTACTTC
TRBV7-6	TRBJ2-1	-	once	CASSREVSSYNEQFF	TGTGCCAGCAGTAGGGAGGTTAGCTCCTACAATGAGCAGTTCTTC
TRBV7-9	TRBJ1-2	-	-	CASSTGHGGYGYTF	TGTGCCAGCAGCACGGGACATGGGGGCTATGGCTACACCTTC
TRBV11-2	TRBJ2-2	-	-	CASSSWTVHTGELFF	TGTGCCAGCAGCTCCTGGACAGTGCACACCGGGGAGCTGTTTTTT
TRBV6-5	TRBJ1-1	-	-	CASSYFEGNTEAFF	TGTGCCAGCAGTTACTTCGAGGGGAACACTGAAGCTTTCTTT
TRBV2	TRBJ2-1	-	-	CASSLRGRLSNEQFF	TGTGCCAGCAGTCTAAGGGGGAGACTAAGCAATGAGCAGTTCTTC
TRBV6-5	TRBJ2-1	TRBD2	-	CASSYRGLAGNNEQFF	TGTGCCAGCAGTTACCGGGGACTAGCGGGAAACAATGAGCAGTTCTTC
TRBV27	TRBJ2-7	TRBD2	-	CASSPLVGGDYEQYF	TGTGCCAGCAGTCCCCTCGTGGGAGGGGACTACGAGCAGTACTTC
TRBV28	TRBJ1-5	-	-	CASSLGGERYQPQHF	TGTGCCAGCAGTTTAGGAGGGGAAAGGTATCAGCCCCAGCATTTT
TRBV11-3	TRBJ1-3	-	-	CASSFGGSGNTIYF	TGTGCCAGCAGCTTCGGGGGCTCTGGAAACACCATATATTTT
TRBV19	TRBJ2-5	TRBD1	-	CASSFLDRGFGQGETQYF	TGTGCCAGTAGTTTCTTGGACAGGGGGTTTGGGCAAGGAGAGACCCAGTACTTC
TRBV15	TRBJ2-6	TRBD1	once	CATSPGQGPSGANVLTF	TGTGCCACCAGTCCGGGACAGGGCCCGTCTGGGGCCAACGTCCTGACTTTC
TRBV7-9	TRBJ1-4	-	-	CASMGDLDEKLFF	TGTGCCAGCATGGGCGACCTTGATGAAAAACTGTTTTTT
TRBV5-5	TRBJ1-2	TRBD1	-	CASSWGDRPQGGYTF	TGTGCCAGCAGCTGGGGGGACAGGCCCCAGGGAGGCTACACCTTC